This T cell receptor beta chain was observed in a study of blood T cells in healthy people across ages. The study isolated at least 6.5 million PBMCs from each sample. V dropped 7 bases and J dropped 9; count of bases not matched to a gene: 15. In germline, CDR1 is MNHEY, CDR2 SVGAGI. This CDR3 is 15 amino acids long. The use of a sample-barcoded 5' primer and a J-beta primer mix characterized a second PCR of about 7 to 12 cycles. TCRdb re-derived calls from the 5' RACE reads in MiXCR, one entry per CDR3 protein. The sample lists about 1.5 million distinct CDR3 sequences, around 39% occurring once. The sequenced material came from blood. The clonotype was recovered from a young woman in good health. The rearrangement links TRBV6-5 to TRBJ2-7, with 10 positions matching TRBD1. The CDR3 loop is CASNGRDRGTYVQYF. The CDR3 DNA follows: TGTGCCAGCAATGGTCGGGACAGGGGAACCTATGTGCAGTACTTC.